Following are 18 T cell receptor beta chains from one sample sequenced in a study of cytomegalovirus exposure and HLA in healthy donors. Primers included in the PCR were 60 Vbeta and 13 Jbeta primers. Produced via immunoSEQ multiplex PCR; TCRdb's table is partial and in-frame only. The data show about 120,000 clones, about 80% seen once. The sample taken for sequencing was PBMCs. Source of these receptors: a woman in her forties in good health and CMV-seropositive.

The chain couples TRBV6-1 to TRBJ1-2; 9 bases map to TRBD1. Germline V gene lookup returns CDR1 MNHNS and CDR2 SASEGT. V shed 7 bases and J 2 bases; nucleotides not matched to a gene: 8. This CDR3 is 15 amino acids long. Here the CDR3 reads CASTTRDRENYGYTF. For the CDR3, the DNA is TGTGCCAGCACCACCCGGGACAGGGAAAACTATGGCTACACCTTC.

This clone has just one count. This chain joins TRBV29-1 and TRBJ2-7, with D tentatively TRBD2 (6 bases). Trimming shortened V by 6 bases and J by 3 bases, and 21 bases separated the two germline ends. Germline CDR1 reads SQVTM; CDR2 reads ANQGSEA. This CDR3 region has 15 residues. The CDR3 region has the DNA TGCAGCGTCTCGGCTACCTCGGGACTTATCTACGAGCAGTACTTC. Its translation: CSVSATSGLIYEQYF.

The chain carries TRBV9 and TRBJ1-3, with 7 bases fitting TRBD1. Trimming took 3 bases from V and 0 from J; bases not matched to a gene: 6. The germline CDR1 and CDR2 sequences are SGDLS and YYNGEE. This CDR3 contains 16 residues. CDR3 sequence (DNA): TGTGCCAGCAGCGCCCGACAGGGTTTCTCTGGAAACACCATATATTTT. Its protein is CASSARQGFSGNTIYF.

The V gene is TRBV12-5, the J gene TRBJ2-1, with 12 bases identical to TRBD2. CDR1 is LGHNT, CDR2 FRNRAP, per germline. The CDR3 length is 19 residues. The V and J ends lost 6 bases and 5 bases, in that order; junction bases with no gene match: 17. CDR3 sequence (DNA): TGTGCTAGTGGCCCACTAGCGGGGGGCCTAATTACGCGAAACAATGAGCAGTTCTTC. Amino acid sequence: CASGPLAGGLITRNNEQFF.

This rearrangement joins TRBV10-3 to TRBJ1-2, with D perhaps matching TRBD1 (6 bases). This CDR3 region has 14 residues. Deletions cut 2 bases from V and 7 bases from J, with 14 bases between. The germline gives CDR1 ENHRY, CDR2 SYGVKD. Written as DNA, the CDR3 is TGTGCCATCAGTGAGCGGGACACGAAGGGTGGCTACACCTTC. Protein: CAISERDTKGGYTF.

The table lists this clone with a count of one. The chain carries TRBV27 and TRBJ1-5; D not certain. The V end was cut by 6 bases, the J end by 7 bases, with 13 bases between. The germline CDR1 and CDR2 sequences are MNHEY and SMNVEV (reference sequence). This CDR3 has 13 amino acids. CDR3 bases: TGTGCCAGCAGCCCGCGGTATTCACAGCCCCAGCATTTT. Translated, it gives CASSPRYSQPQHF.

This clone occurred once. The chain links TRBV12-5 to TRBJ2-2, with D possibly being TRBD1 (6 bases). Per germline, CDR1 LGHNT and CDR2 FRNRAP. V dropped 10 bases and J dropped 1 base, with 13 bases sitting between them. The CDR3 contains 14 residues. The CDR3 spells CATSRGQNTGELFF. The DNA for the CDR3 is TGTGCTACCTCACGGGGACAGAACACCGGGGAGCTGTTTTTT.

The chain links TRBV18 to TRBJ2-3; the D gene is possibly TRBD2 (6 bases). CDR3 length: 14 amino acids. From germline, CDR1 is KGHSH and CDR2 LQKENI. Trimming took 3 bases from V and 2 from J, leaving 9 bases between them. CDR3 coding DNA: TGTGCCAGCTCACCGGGACTCCCCACAGATACGCAGTATTTT. Amino acid sequence: CASSPGLPTDTQYF.

The chain combines TRBV5-4 with TRBJ2-5; D perhaps matches TRBD2 (6 bases). The CDR3 is 14 amino acids. Germline CDR1 SGHNT, CDR2 YYREEE (reference sequence). V lost 4 bases to trimming and J lost 5 bases, with 15 bases between them. This CDR3 reads CASSLKAEGETQYF. Written as DNA, the CDR3 is TGTGCCAGCAGCCTCAAGGCGGAGGGGGAGACCCAGTACTTC.

This chain links TRBV4-1 with TRBJ2-1, with TRBD1 identical over 7 bases. This CDR3 is built from 13 residues. The ends lost 3 bases at V and 12 bases at J; junction bases unmatched: 8. Germline V gene sequence: CDR1 MGHRA, CDR2 YSYEKL. CDR3 amino acids: CASSQELQGMQFF. The CDR3 DNA follows: TGCGCCAGCAGCCAGGAGCTACAGGGGATGCAGTTCTTC.

The gene calls are TRBV7-8 and TRBJ2-3; D might be TRBD1 (5 bases). V was clipped by 6 bases and J by 5 bases, with 18 bases between them. The CDR3 spans 15 residues. The germline gives CDR1 SGHVS, CDR2 FQNEAQ. The CDR3 reads CASSLSGARVDTQYF. The DNA for the CDR3 is TGTGCCAGCAGTCTTTCTGGGGCGCGAGTAGATACGCAGTATTTT.

A few counts support this clone. J is TRBJ2-7 and V is TRBV14; TRBD1 might be the D (6 bases). The CDR3 runs 15 residues. Trimming stripped 4 bases from V and 0 bases from J, with 13 bases between. Germline CDR1 SGHDN, CDR2 FVKESK. The CDR3 loop reads CASSRAGARSYEQYF. The CDR3 region has the DNA TGTGCCAGCAGCCGAGCAGGGGCCCGCTCCTACGAGCAGTACTTC.

The chain has TRBV11-2 and TRBJ1-1; D call uncertain. CDR1 and CDR2 from the germline V gene are SGHAT and FQNNGV. The CDR3 has 12 residues. V shed 1 base and J shed 8 bases, with 8 bases lying between them. CDR3 protein: CASSLAGREAFF. The CDR3 bases are TGTGCCAGCAGCTTAGCTGGCAGGGAAGCTTTCTTT.

This sequence joins TRBV2 and TRBJ2-1, with 7 bases fitting TRBD2. With 5 bases clipped from V and 7 bases from J, the junction kept 8 bases outside the gene matches. The CDR3 is made up of 14 amino acids. Germline values: CDR1 SNHLY, CDR2 FYNNEI. CDR3 nucleotide sequence: TGTGCCAGCAGTTGGGGGAGGGAAGGGAATGAGCAGTTCTTC. Translation: CASSWGREGNEQFF.

The genes are TRBV6-1 and TRBJ2-7, with 9 bases identical to TRBD1. Germline V CDR1 and CDR2: MNHNS, SASEGT. This CDR3 spans 16 amino acids. V shed 3 bases, J shed 1 base, and the junction held 7 bases outside the gene matches. CDR3 coding DNA: TGTGCCAGCAGTGAGGGCTACAGGGGGCTATCCTACGAGCAGTACTTC. Amino acids: CASSEGYRGLSYEQYF.

This chain uses TRBV6-6 with TRBJ1-2; 8 bases match TRBD1. With V trimmed by 0 bases and J by 8 bases, 8 bases remained unmatched. The CDR3 is made up of 15 amino acids. Per germline, CDR1 MNHNY and CDR2 SVGAGI (reference sequence). CDR3 in amino acids: CASSYSAQGVEGYTF. The CDR3, as DNA: TGTGCCAGCAGTTACTCGGCACAGGGGGTGGAGGGCTACACCTTC.

This sequence joins TRBV11-2 and TRBJ2-7, with D maybe TRBD1 (5 bases). This CDR3 is 14 amino acids long. With 5 bases removed from V and 7 bases from J, the gap between germline ends came to 18 bases. Germline CDR1 and CDR2: SGHAT and FQNNGV. CDR3 sequence reads: CASSPRVGLAEQYF. CDR3 coding DNA: TGTGCCAGCAGCCCCAGGGTGGGCCTCGCAGAGCAGTACTTC.

The V gene is TRBV6-5, the J gene TRBJ1-2; D is unresolved. CDR1 is MNHEY and CDR2 is SVGAGI in the germline V gene. There are 14 residues in the CDR3. Trimming pared 5 bases from V and 3 bases from J, leaving 13 bases between. CDR3 coding DNA: TGTGCCAGCAGTCGTGGCGCGAGCGACTATGGCTACACCTTC. This sequence encodes CASSRGASDYGYTF.